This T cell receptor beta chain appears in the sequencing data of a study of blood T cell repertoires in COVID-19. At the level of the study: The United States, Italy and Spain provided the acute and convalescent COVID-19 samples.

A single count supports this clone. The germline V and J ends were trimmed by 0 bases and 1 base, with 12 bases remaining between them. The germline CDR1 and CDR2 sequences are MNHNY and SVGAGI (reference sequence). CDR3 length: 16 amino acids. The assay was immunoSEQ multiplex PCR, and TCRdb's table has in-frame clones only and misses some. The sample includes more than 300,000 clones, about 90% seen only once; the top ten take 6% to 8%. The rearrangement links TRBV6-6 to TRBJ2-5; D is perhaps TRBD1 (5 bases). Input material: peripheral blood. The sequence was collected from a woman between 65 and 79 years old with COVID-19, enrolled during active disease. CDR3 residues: CASSYSGRGFQETQYF. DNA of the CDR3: TGTGCCAGCAGTTACTCGGGAAGGGGTTTCCAAGAGACCCAGTACTTC.